This T cell receptor (beta chain) stems from a study of blood T cell repertoires in COVID-19. About the research overall: Material from acute and convalescent COVID-19 was sourced from the United States, Italy and Spain.

Authors' processing steps: Amplification of reference gene primers was used by the study to estimate nucleated cell counts. Profiled with immunoSEQ multiplex PCR; TCRdb holds only in-frame clones, not every one. V and J calls and clone size are as listed in that table; D and trimming were resolved from the DNA. This table has approximately 100,000 clones, about 90% appearing once. V was pared by 5 bases and J by 2 bases, with 21 bases between. This CDR3 spans 17 amino acids. Germline CDR1 SEHNR, CDR2 FQNEAQ (reference sequence). Input material: peripheral blood. The TCR sequence derives from a woman in her 30s with acute or convalescent COVID-19. The genes are TRBV7-9 and TRBJ1-2; D possibly corresponds to TRBD1 (6 bases). In nucleotides, the CDR3 is TGTGCCAGCAGCCCTATGGTCTCGGACAGTTCGAACTATGGCTACACCTTC. It encodes CASSPMVSDSSNYGYTF.